Following are 20 T cell receptor beta chains from one sample sequenced in a study of Graves' ophthalmopathy and Graves' hyperthyroidism. Amplified material comprised TCR beta CDR3 regions derived from RNA transcripts. Scientists carried out first-round RT-PCR using HTBI primers and then a second-round multiplex PCR. TCRdb re-derived calls from the multiplex PCR reads in MiXCR, one entry per CDR3 protein. The table lists 580,000 or so distinct CDR3 sequences, under 40% of them singletons. The source material was peripheral blood or thyroid tissue (not recorded which). The receptors shown here come from an adult man with Graves' hyperthyroidism.

This chain uses TRBV7-6 with TRBJ1-5, with 10 bases fitting TRBD1. This CDR3 is built from 15 residues. With 4 bases clipped from V and 11 bases from J, the junction kept 11 bases outside the gene matches. Germline CDR1 reads SGHVS; CDR2 reads FNYEAQ. This CDR3 is CASSWPGQGRETQHF. The DNA of the CDR3 is TGTGCCAGCAGCTGGCCGGGACAGGGGCGGGAGACCCAGCATTTT.

This clonotype was picked up a small number of times. The V and J genes are TRBV7-9 and TRBJ2-5; 11 positions agree with TRBD2. The better agreement between TRBJ2-1 and the DNA end casts doubt on the J call. The CDR3 length is 14 residues. Germline CDR1 reads SEHNR; CDR2 reads FQNEAQ (reference sequence). The DNA for the CDR3 is TGTGCCAGCAGCCCGGGACTAGCGGAGACCGAGCAGTTCTTC. Translated: CASSPGLAETEQFF.

At least ten counts were recorded for this clonotype. The chain employs TRBV25-1 and TRBJ2-7; D could derive from TRBD1 or TRBD2 (5 bases each). The CDR3 loop spans 16 amino acids. V lost 1 base, J lost 6 bases, and 19 bases lay in between. The germline gives CDR1 MGHDK, CDR2 SYGVNS. CDR3 DNA: TGTGCCAGCAGTGAATCTGGGACGGGGTCCCTGGGCGAGCAGTACTTC. Its protein product is CASSESGTGSLGEQYF.

A few counts support this clonotype. The V call is TRBV9, the J call TRBJ1-4, with a tentative D call TRBD1 (5 bases). V gave up 3 bases and J gave up 1 base, with 13 bases separating them. The CDR3 length is 16 residues. Germline V lookup: CDR1 SGDLS, CDR2 YYNGEE. The CDR3 sequence: CASSGGPEGTNEKLFF. In nucleotides, the CDR3 is TGTGCCAGCAGCGGGGGCCCCGAAGGAACTAATGAAAAACTGTTTTTT.

Only a few counts were recorded for this clonotype. The chain carries TRBV6-5 and TRBJ2-7; D is ambiguous. V lost 7 bases and J lost 2, with 9 bases in between. Germline loops: CDR1 MNHEY, CDR2 SVGAGI. This CDR3 region has 12 residues. As DNA, the CDR3 is TGTGCCAGCACCCCCGGCGCCTACGAGCAGTACTTC. Protein product: CASTPGAYEQYF.

This clonotype was detected many times. The rearrangement uses TRBV19 and TRBJ1-1, with 7 bases identical to TRBD1. With V trimmed by 9 bases and J by 0 bases, 13 bases remained unmatched. The germline CDR1 and CDR2 sequences are LNHDA and SQIVND (reference sequence). The CDR3 has 16 amino acids. The CDR3 loop is CASEPGVGQMNTEAFF. The DNA for the CDR3 is TGTGCCAGCGAACCTGGGGTGGGACAGATGAACACTGAAGCTTTCTTT.

The J gene is TRBJ2-7, the V gene TRBV7-8, with a tentative D call TRBD1 (6 bases). Trimming removed 5 bases at V and 6 bases at J, with 23 bases between. Germline CDR1 SGHVS, CDR2 FQNEAQ. The CDR3 has 16 residues. The CDR3 spells CASSQETRGTLAEQYF. The CDR3 DNA sequence: TGTGCCAGCAGCCAAGAAACGAGAGGGACACTGGCCGAGCAGTACTTC.

This clonotype has only a few counts. The V gene is TRBV5-1, the J gene TRBJ1-2; D is possibly TRBD1 (6 bases). Per the germline V gene, CDR1 is SGHRS and CDR2 is YFSETQ. V was cut by 5 bases and J by 3 bases, with 14 bases left in between. The CDR3 extends over 14 amino acids. The CDR3 protein is CASRPTGFDYGYTF. As DNA, the CDR3 is TGCGCCAGCAGGCCCACAGGGTTTGACTATGGCTACACCTTC.

This clonotype was found many times. The chain joins TRBV7-3 to TRBJ2-2; TRBD1 might be the D (6 bases). This CDR3 has 16 amino acids. V shed 2 bases and J shed 1 base, with 11 bases lying between them. Germline-derived CDR1 and CDR2 are SGHTA and FQGTGA. The CDR3 bases are TGTGCCAGCAGCTTATACAGGGCCCTGAACACCGGGGAGCTGTTTTTT. This translates into CASSLYRALNTGELFF.

This clonotype was counted only a few times. A junction boundary mismatches the germline segment, possibly from a read error. The CDR3 loop reads CASSSGVLTGADVLTF. For the CDR3, the DNA is TGTGCCAGTAGTTCAGGGGTGCTGACTGGGGCCGACGTCCTGACTTTC. The chain joins TRBV19 to TRBJ2-6; the D gene is possibly TRBD1 (6 bases). This CDR3 comprises 16 residues. The germline CDR1 and CDR2 sequences are LNHDA and SQIVND (reference sequence).

This clonotype was detected many times. This chain joins TRBV25-1 and TRBJ1-1, with D possibly TRBD1 on 6 matching bases. From germline, CDR1 is MGHDK and CDR2 SYGVNS. Trimming took 5 bases from V and 10 from J, leaving 20 bases between them. The CDR3 loop spans 14 amino acids. This CDR3 reads CASSQGPEGGRAFF. The CDR3 DNA reads TGTGCCAGCAGTCAGGGACCAGAGGGGGGGCGAGCTTTCTTT.

This clonotype showed up just a few times. The rearrangement uses TRBV6-1 and TRBJ1-2, with D unclear. The CDR3 length is 14 residues. Trimming cost V 4 bases and J 3 bases, with 12 bases left between them. Germline V CDR1 and CDR2: MNHNS, SASEGT. CDR3: CASSARPRDYGYTF. In nucleotides, the CDR3 is TGTGCCAGCAGTGCCAGACCGCGGGACTATGGCTACACCTTC.

This clonotype occurred many times. The rearrangement links TRBV6-5 to TRBJ1-3; the D gene is possibly TRBD1 (5 bases). The CDR3 loop spans 15 amino acids. Germline loops: CDR1 MNHEY, CDR2 SVGAGI. Trimming removed 5 bases from V and 2 bases from J, with 13 bases in between. This CDR3 reads CASSALSGPGNTIYF. The CDR3 nucleotides read TGTGCCAGCAGTGCGCTATCAGGGCCTGGAAACACCATATATTTT.

V is TRBV25-1 and J is TRBJ1-2; TRBD1 matches at 9 bases. This CDR3 is 14 amino acids long. Germline lookup yields CDR1 MGHDK and CDR2 SYGVNS. CDR3 in DNA: TGTGCTAGTTCTGTGGGACAGGGTTACTATGGCTACACCTTC. Amino acids: CASSVGQGYYGYTF.

This clonotype was seen ten or more times. The chain combines TRBV20-1 with TRBJ2-5; no reliable D call. The CDR3 length is 14 residues. The V gene lost 3 bases and the J gene lost 5 bases, with 16 bases spanning the gap. Per germline, CDR1 DFQATT and CDR2 SNEGSKA (reference sequence). The CDR3 coding sequence is TGCAGTGCTAGGGATCGGGTGGCGAGGGAGACCCAGTACTTC. It specifies CSARDRVARETQYF.

The CDR3, as DNA: TGTGCCAGCACGGCCCTCGGGACTGTAATGTGGGGCTACACCTTC. Its protein is CASTALGTVMWGYTF. J is TRBJ1-2 and V is TRBV7-8, with D tentatively TRBD1 (5 bases). Germline V gene lookup returns CDR1 SGHVS and CDR2 FQNEAQ. This CDR3 has 15 amino acids. The V end was cut by 7 bases, the J end by 8 bases, with 23 bases between.

This clonotype was seen at least ten times. The chain employs TRBV7-9 and TRBJ2-7; perhaps D is TRBD1 or TRBD2 (5 bases each). Germline loops: CDR1 SEHNR, CDR2 FQNEAQ (reference sequence). V was pared by 2 bases and J by 3 bases, with 11 bases between. This CDR3 region has 14 residues. CDR3 in DNA: TGTGCCAGCAGCTTACAGGGACGGAACTACGAGCAGTACTTC. Amino acid sequence: CASSLQGRNYEQYF.

The chain couples TRBV7-8 to TRBJ1-1; D ambiguous. Germline V CDR1 and CDR2: SGHVS, FQNEAQ. V dropped 6 bases and J dropped 7 bases, with 18 bases sitting between them. The CDR3 sequence is 14 residues long. The DNA for the CDR3 is TGTGCCAGCAGAACGATGAGTCGTCCCGGTGAAGCTTTCTTT. Translated: CASRTMSRPGEAFF.

The V and J genes are TRBV19 and TRBJ1-3; D may be TRBD1 (5 bases). CDR3 length: 14 amino acids. The germline V gene has CDR1 LNHDA and CDR2 SQIVND (reference sequence). The ends were cut back, 3 bases at V and 3 bases at J, with 9 bases in the middle. This chain's CDR3 is CASSIRGVGNTIYF. The CDR3 DNA sequence: TGTGCCAGTAGTATCCGGGGCGTTGGAAACACCATATATTTT. Filled out from reference TRBV19 and TRBJ1-3, the complete variable domain reads DGGITQSPKYLFRKEGQNVTLSCEQNLNHDAMYWYRQDPGQGLRLIYYSQIVNDFQKGDIAEGYSVSREKKESFPLTVTSAQKNPTAFYLCASSIRGVGNTIYFGEGSWLTVV.

Notes on this clonotype: This may stem from a read error, because a much larger clone lies one nucleotide away. No conserved phenylalanine or tryptophan is present at the end of the CDR3, so a read error is the likely explanation. The V gene is TRBV12-3 or TRBV12-4, the J gene TRBJ1-1, with D possibly matching TRBD1 (5 bases). This CDR3 comprises 15 residues. Trimming removed 1 base at V and 6 bases at J, with 15 bases between. As DNA, the CDR3 is TGTGCCAGCAGTTTAGGGGTCGGGGGATTAGCTGAAGCTTTCCTT. Amino acids: CASSLGVGGLAEAFL.